This T cell receptor beta chain was captured in a study of cytomegalovirus exposure and HLA in healthy donors. Study-wide results and caveats: Later analysis showed TCR association rates varying by HLA locus, highest for DRB1 and lowest for HLA-C. Trimming of TCR beta V- and J-genes showed a link, identified in a later analysis, to a missense DCLRE1C variant. Per a later analysis, 18,000 or so TCR beta sequences showed association with HLA alleles at 0.05 false discovery rate.

With 3 bases removed from V and 5 bases from J, the gap between germline ends came to 17 bases. CDR3 length equals 15 residues. The PCR was carried out with 60 Vbeta primers and 13 Jbeta primers. Original handling: The authors later counted about 80 million unique TCR beta chains, 9.5 million to 11 million of them shared. Sequencing used immunoSEQ multiplex PCR; TCRdb keeps in-frame clones, though not all of them. Clone size and V and J calls were adopted from that table, with D and trimming inferred from the DNA. The data hold roughly 150,000 clones, with approximately 80% observed a single time. A remark on this clone: Its antigen is unknown.

The source material was PBMCs. The TCR sequence derives from a woman between 35 and 50 years old in good health and CMV-seropositive. The J gene is TRBJ1-1, the V gene TRBV5-7, with D possibly matching TRBD1 (5 bases). TRBV5-7 is recorded as an ORF, its role being uncertain. The CDR3, as DNA: TGTGCCAGCAGCTCCCTTGGGGGGGGAAAAACTGAAGCTTTCTTT. Its protein is CASSSLGGGKTEAFF.